Presented here are 5 T cell receptor beta chains from one specimen sequenced in a study of cytomegalovirus exposure and HLA in healthy donors (TCRdb year 2017). Library prep was done by the immunoSEQ multiplex PCR assay. For the multiplex PCR, a mixture combining 60 forward primers for TCR Vbeta segments and 13 reverse primers for TCR Jbeta segments was used. TCRdb took this table from immuneACCESS and kept in-frame rearrangements with V and J called. Such tables lack part of the clones; where checked against another copy, unresolved V genes explain under half of the gap, and the rest is unexplained. In all, the sample holds about 160,000 clones, and over 80% of those were seen once. The ten biggest clones cover more than 1% of the sample. Specimen: PBMCs. The receptors were sampled from a boy aged 2-15 years in good health and CMV-seronegative.

V usage is TRBV30 and J usage is TRBJ2-7, with 11 bases matching TRBD1. Germline-derived CDR1 and CDR2 are GTSNPN and SVGIG (reference sequence). J lost 3 bases, V lost 4 bases, and 5 bases had no gene match. The CDR3 is 14 residues long. DNA of the CDR3: TGTGCCTGGAAAACCGGGACAGGGGGCTACGAGCAGTACTTC. Residues: CAWKTGTGGYEQYF.

The J gene is TRBJ1-1, the V gene TRBV7-2; D possibly corresponds to TRBD1 (6 bases). The CDR3 totals 11 residues. The V gene lost 7 bases and the J gene lost 8 bases, with 11 bases spanning the gap. CDR1 and CDR2 (germline): SGHTA, FQGNSA. DNA for the CDR3: TGTGCCAGCAACTCAGGACAGGAAGCTTTCTTT. Translating gives CASNSGQEAFF. The variable domain in full, with the rest retrieved from reference TRBV7-2 and TRBJ1-1, is GAGVSQSPSNKVTEKGKDVELRCDPISGHTALYWYRQSLGQGLEFLIYFQGNSAPDKSGLPSDRFSAERTGGSVSTLTIQRTQQEDSAVYLCASNSGQEAFFGQGTRLTVV.

The V gene is TRBV7-9, the J gene TRBJ2-7; 10 nucleotides align to TRBD2. Germline V gives CDR1 SEHNR, CDR2 FQNEAQ (reference sequence). The CDR3 covers 15 residues. V lost 5 bases, J lost 5 bases, and 9 bases stayed unmatched. The CDR3 region has the DNA TGTGCCAGCAGCCGAGCGACTAGCGGGCGCCACGAGCAGTACTTC. Residues: CASSRATSGRHEQYF.

The rearrangement joins TRBV19 to TRBJ2-3; D not certain. This CDR3 has 14 residues. V was cut by 1 base and J by 3 bases, with 8 bases left in between. Per germline, CDR1 LNHDA and CDR2 SQIVND (reference sequence). CDR3 region: CASSIVALTDTQYF. CDR3 coding DNA: TGTGCCAGTAGTATAGTCGCACTTACAGATACGCAGTATTTT.

V and J are TRBV7-8 and TRBJ1-1, with D uncertain. Trimming took 11 bases from V and 5 from J, leaving 18 bases between them. CDR1 is SGHVS, CDR2 FQNEAQ, per germline. This CDR3 has 13 amino acids. CDR3 in DNA: TGTGCCGCCGCTAGCTCGGGATTGACTGAAGCTTTCTTT. It yields the protein CAAASSGLTEAFF.